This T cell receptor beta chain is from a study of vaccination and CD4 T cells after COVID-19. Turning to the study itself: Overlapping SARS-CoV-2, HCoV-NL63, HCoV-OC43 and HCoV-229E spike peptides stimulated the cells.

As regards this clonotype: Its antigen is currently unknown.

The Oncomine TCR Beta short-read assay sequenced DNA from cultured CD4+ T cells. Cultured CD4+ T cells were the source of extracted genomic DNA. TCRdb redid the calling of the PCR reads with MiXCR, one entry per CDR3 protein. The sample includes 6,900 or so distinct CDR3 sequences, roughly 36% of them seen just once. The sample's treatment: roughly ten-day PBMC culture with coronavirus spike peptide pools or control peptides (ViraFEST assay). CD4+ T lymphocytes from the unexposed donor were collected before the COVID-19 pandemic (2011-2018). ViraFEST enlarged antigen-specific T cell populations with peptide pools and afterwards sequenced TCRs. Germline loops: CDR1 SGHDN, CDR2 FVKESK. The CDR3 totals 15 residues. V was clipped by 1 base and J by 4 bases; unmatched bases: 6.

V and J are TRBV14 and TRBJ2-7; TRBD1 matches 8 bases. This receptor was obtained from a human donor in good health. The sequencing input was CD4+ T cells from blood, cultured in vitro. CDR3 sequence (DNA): TGTGCCAGCAGCCAAGCCCGACAGGGGAGGTACGAGCAGTACTTC. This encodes CASSQARQGRYEQYF.